This T cell receptor (beta chain) was identified in a study of T cell repertoires in ileal Crohn's disease (dated by TCRdb to 2018 to 2020). About the study as a whole: The median duration of disease was approximately 8.3 years, and at the time of surgery roughly 36% of patients were active smokers. Roughly half of the patients were given postoperative therapy, with roughly 20 on anti-TNF agents and 10 to 12 on thiopurines. The study sequenced approximately 150 mucosal samples from around 57 patients, taken at several locations on the surgical specimen and at postoperative endoscopy. Surgery was performed for a complication in all patients, with stricturing disease in about 61% and penetrating disease in approximately 40%. TCR repertoire analysis was done in 50 to 70 Crohn's disease patients from a prospective multicentre cohort. Endoscopic postoperative recurrence was defined by a Rutgeerts score above i0. The study was conducted in parallel with a multicentre cohort built to find predictors of early endoscopic recurrence after ileocolonic resection.

To be eligible, patients had to be adults with ileal or ileocolonic Crohn's disease and an indication for ileocolonic resection. Whole ileal mucosal biopsies were kept frozen at -80 degrees C prior to DNA extraction. Genomic DNA was isolated from frozen whole biopsies using a TRizol-based method, and the DNA was quantified with a NanoDrop 2000 spectrophotometer. Counted from cysteine to phenylalanine, this CDR3 has 15 amino acids. Solely the CDR3 DNA is kept, with 45 bases framed from the first base. Compared with germline, V lacks 4 bases and J lacks 5 bases; bases without a gene match: 6. The CDR1 and CDR2 encoded by the germline V gene are SGHTA and FQGTGA. Study-wide conclusions, independent of this receptor: Only a subgroup of patients, of unstated size, had mucosal CD4 and CD8 T cells sorted and sequenced. Higher high-frequency clone percentages at surgery were associated with endoscopic recurrence; all patients with clonality above 26.8% (18/57) had recurrence. A significantly higher proportion of clonal expansions was observed in active smokers at surgery than in non-smokers (roughly 27% vs 19%, p=0.02). More high-frequency clones were carried by sorted CD8 T cells than by CD4 T cells, suggesting that mucosal expansions were mainly CD8.

Points on this clone: The target of this receptor is not known. One base away there is no much larger clone; base qualities are not given.

For commercial TCRB immunosequencing, around 500 nanograms of biopsy DNA were submitted for each sample. Adaptive Biotechnology amplified CDR3 regions from genomic DNA with a two-step multiplex PCR that controlled for amplification bias. Primers covering every V and J gene segment were used in the first PCR, while barcodes and Illumina adapters were added in the second PCR. CDR3 libraries were sequenced using an Illumina instrument. In the authors' own workflow: Analysis combined the vendor-provided pipelines with custom analysis of raw data in R/Bioconductor under R version 3.3.0. Clonality, which ranges from 0 to 1, was calculated as the inverse of the normalised Shannon entropy across all productive clones. The repertoire share taken up by the top 100 clones defined high-frequency clones, and only clones that passed a 95% confidence test were kept. Overlap between samples was measured with the Morisita-Horn index, while repertoire diversity was measured with the Simpson index. In its TCRdb copy, this immuneACCESS table keeps in-frame sequences only and misses some clones. Where compared with another copy, unresolved V genes explain less than half of these, and the others have no known cause. V and J calls and clone size follow that table, whereas D and trimming were derived from the DNA. The sample has around 15,000 clones on record, over 45% of them singletons. 6.5% of the sample goes to the ten largest clones.

The TCR sequence derives from an adult with Crohn's disease. This receptor chain uses TRBV7-3 and TRBJ2-5, with 11 junctional bases fitting TRBD1. Sequenced sample: ileal tissue. CDR3 sequence: CASSWTGGVRETQYF. The nucleotides are TGTGCCAGCAGCTGGACAGGGGGCGTGAGGGAGACCCAGTACTTC. Reference TRBV7-3 and TRBJ2-5 genes cover what lies past the CDR3, so the full variable domain is GAGVSQTPSNKVTEKGKYVELRCDPISGHTALYWYRQSLGQGPEFLIYFQGTGAADDSGLPNDRFFAVRPEGSVSTLKIQRTERGDSAVYLCASSWTGGVRETQYFGPGTRLLVL.